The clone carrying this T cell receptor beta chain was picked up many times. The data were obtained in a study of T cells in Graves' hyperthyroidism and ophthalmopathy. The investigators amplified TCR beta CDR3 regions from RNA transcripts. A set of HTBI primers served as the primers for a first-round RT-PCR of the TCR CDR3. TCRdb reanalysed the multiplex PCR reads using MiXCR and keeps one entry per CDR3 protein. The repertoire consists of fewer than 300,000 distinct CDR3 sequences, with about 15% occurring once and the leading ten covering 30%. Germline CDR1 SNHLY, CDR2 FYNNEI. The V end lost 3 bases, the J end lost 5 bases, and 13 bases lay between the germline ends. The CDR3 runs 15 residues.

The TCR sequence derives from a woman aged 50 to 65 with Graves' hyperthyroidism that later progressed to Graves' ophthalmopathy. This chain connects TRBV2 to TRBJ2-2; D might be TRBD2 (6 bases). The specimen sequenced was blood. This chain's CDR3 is CASSDLARGTGELFF. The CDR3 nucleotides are TGTGCCAGCAGTGACCTAGCGAGGGGAACCGGGGAGCTGTTTTTT.